This entry describes one TCR beta chain. Its matching antigen is unknown. The sample belongs to a study of cytomegalovirus exposure and HLA in healthy donors. Regarding the study as a whole: Published work reported that the classifier diagnosed cytomegalovirus status with high specificity and sensitivity.

TCRdb's table, derived via immunoSEQ multiplex PCR, lists solely in-frame clones and lacks some. The sample holds tens of thousands of clones, around 82% seen once. The CDR3 loop spans 11 amino acids. V was cut by 6 bases and J by 4 bases, with 6 bases left in between. The V gene's germline CDR1 is MDHEN and CDR2 SYDVKM. The sequence was obtained from a woman under 30 in good health and CMV-seropositive. The chain uses TRBV28 and TRBJ2-5, with a weak D call TRBD1 (6 bases). The specimen was PBMCs. The CDR3 DNA reads as TGTGCCAGCAGAGGGGGAGAGACCCAGTACTTC. Amino acid sequence: CASRGGETQYF.